This T cell receptor (beta chain) was captured by sequencing in a study of T cell responses to AZD1222 COVID-19 vaccine. Pooling of second doses given at about 4 or about 12 weeks was done. Comment on this clone: Its target is not known.

Study-wide findings and caveats: It was only a handful of AZD1222 recipients who were seropositive at baseline. It should be noted that donors were predominantly white British and more often female, and clonal diversity was possibly underestimated.

The CDR3 runs to 15 residues. Looked up from germline, CDR1 is GTSNPN and CDR2 is SVGIG (reference sequence). Trimming took off 8 bases at V and 0 bases at J, with 16 bases between the two ends. Clones were sequenced by immunoSEQ multiplex PCR, and TCRdb holds only the in-frame ones, with some missing. The table records around 140,000 clones, 92% of them present only once. The TCR was taken from an adult who received the AZD1222 COVID-19 vaccine. Sequences were derived from peripheral blood, sampled 28 days after the second AZD1222 dose. The chain is built from TRBV30 and TRBJ2-2, with D possibly matching TRBD1 (6 bases). Here the CDR3 DNA reads TGTGCCGCAGGAGATGGGGGCGCGAACACCGGGGAGCTGTTTTTT. Protein product: CAAGDGGANTGELFF.